These T cell receptor beta chains were read from a single sample in a study of blood T cell repertoires in COVID-19. Assay used: immunoSEQ multiplex PCR; TCRdb lists only in-frame clones, some missing. Of 100,000 to 120,000 clones in the sample, roughly four fifths are singletons; the top ten hold approximately 16%. Material: peripheral blood. The receptors were gathered from a woman aged 60-75 years with acute or convalescent COVID-19. Both conserved end residues are part of each CDR3. The D gene is left open where the match is weak. Not all rows give a size; the values are once, few, many and, for expanded clones, a class.

V: TRBV4-2
J: TRBJ2-7
D: TRBD2
length: 16
size: NA
DNA: TGTGCCAGCAGCCAGGCACTAGCGGGGGGGTACCGGGAGCAGTACTTC
CDR3: CASSQALAGGYREQYF

V: TRBV5-4
J: TRBJ2-5
D: NA
length: 17
size: once
DNA: TGTGCCAGCAGCGAGGGCGCGAGCCCCCTCTATCCCGAGACCCAGTACTTC
CDR3: CASSEGASPLYPETQYF

V: TRBV23-1
J: TRBJ2-1
D: NA
length: 17
size: NA
DNA: TGCGCCAGCAGTCAATCCCTTCCAGGACAGACATACAATGAGCAGTTCTTC
CDR3: CASSQSLPGQTYNEQFF

V: TRBV7-9
J: TRBJ1-4
D: TRBD1
length: 14
size: NA
DNA: TGTGCCAGCAGCCCACATAGGGGGCTTGAAAAACTGTTTTTT
CDR3: CASSPHRGLEKLFF

V: TRBV2
J: TRBJ1-2
D: NA
length: 15
size: once
DNA: TGTGCCAGCATTTTAGGCCTAGGTCTTCGTTATGGCTACACCTTC
CDR3: CASILGLGLRYGYTF

V: TRBV3-1/TRBV3-2
J: TRBJ2-1
D: TRBD2
length: 13
size: few
DNA: TGTGCCAGCAGCCGTCTGGCGGGGGGTGAGCAGTTCTTC
CDR3: CASSRLAGGEQFF

V: TRBV25-1
J: TRBJ2-3
D: TRBD2
length: 16
size: few
DNA: TGTGCCAGCAGTGCACTAGCGGGGGCCTACAAAAATACGCAGTATTTT
CDR3: CASSALAGAYKNTQYF

V: TRBV5-6
J: TRBJ2-5
D: TRBD1
length: 14
size: NA
DNA: TGTGCCAGCAGCTATATGACAGGGGAAGAGACCCAGTACTTC
CDR3: CASSYMTGEETQYF

V: TRBV12-5
J: TRBJ2-5
D: NA
length: 13
size: NA
DNA: TGTGCTAGTGTCGAGACAGAGCAAGAGACCCAGTACTTC
CDR3: CASVETEQETQYF

V: TRBV7-2
J: TRBJ1-2
D: TRBD1
length: 16
size: NA
DNA: TGTGCCAGCAGCTTAGTACGGGACAGGGGGGAAGGAGGCTACACCTTC
CDR3: CASSLVRDRGEGGYTF

V: TRBV30
J: TRBJ2-3
D: TRBD1
length: 15
size: once
DNA: TGTGCCTGGAGTGGGACAGGGGTTATGACAGATACGCAGTATTTT
CDR3: CAWSGTGVMTDTQYF

V: TRBV28
J: TRBJ1-2
D: TRBD1
length: 14
size: NA
DNA: TGTGCCAGCAGGTCGCCGACAGGGCGGTATGGCTACACCTTC
CDR3: CASRSPTGRYGYTF

V: TRBV5-4
J: TRBJ1-2
D: TRBD1
length: 16
size: NA
DNA: TGTGCCAGCAGCTTGGATAATCCGGGACAGGGGCCCGGCTACACCTTC
CDR3: CASSLDNPGQGPGYTF

V: TRBV30
J: TRBJ2-1
D: TRBD2
length: 13
size: NA
DNA: TGTGCCTGGAGGAGCGGGGGGTACAATGAGCAGTTCTTC
CDR3: CAWRSGGYNEQFF

V: TRBV6-2/TRBV6-3
J: TRBJ2-5
D: TRBD1
length: 13
size: NA
DNA: TGTGCCAGCAGTCGACAGGGGGGAGAGACCCAGTACTTC
CDR3: CASSRQGGETQYF

V: TRBV6-2/TRBV6-3
J: TRBJ2-1
D: TRBD2
length: 18
size: NA
DNA: TGTGCCAGCAGTTACCTCCGACTAGCGGGCCGGCGTGACAATGAGCAGTTCTTC
CDR3: CASSYLRLAGRRDNEQFF

V: TRBV2
J: TRBJ2-7
D: NA
length: 12
size: NA
DNA: TGTGCCAGCAGTGAGGGGGGTCGCGAGCAGTACTTC
CDR3: CASSEGGREQYF

V: TRBV3-1/TRBV3-2
J: TRBJ1-4
D: NA
length: 14
size: NA
DNA: TGTGCCAGCAGCCCCCCGGGTGGAGGGGAAAAACTGTTTTTT
CDR3: CASSPPGGGEKLFF

V: TRBV6-5
J: TRBJ1-5
D: TRBD1
length: 15
size: NA
DNA: TGTGCCGCCAAAAGGGGGCCCCTGGACAATCAGCCCCAGCATTTT
CDR3: CAAKRGPLDNQPQHF

V: TRBV14
J: TRBJ1-1
D: NA
length: 14
size: few
DNA: TGTGCCAGCAGCCAATCTATCCGGGGCACTGAAGCTTTCTTT
CDR3: CASSQSIRGTEAFF

V: TRBV7-2
J: TRBJ2-2
D: NA
length: 12
size: once
DNA: TGTGCCAGCATCCAGATCACCGGGGAGCTGTTTTTT
CDR3: CASIQITGELFF

V: TRBV19
J: TRBJ2-1
D: NA
length: 18
size: NA
DNA: TGTGCCAGTAGTATAGGGACTCGGTCGGGGTTGGACTACAATGAGCAGTTCTTC
CDR3: CASSIGTRSGLDYNEQFF

V: TRBV28
J: TRBJ1-1
D: TRBD1
length: 14
size: NA
DNA: TGTGCCAGCAGGATGGGACAGGGTGTCACTGAAGCTTTCTTT
CDR3: CASRMGQGVTEAFF

V: TRBV19
J: TRBJ1-1
D: TRBD1
length: 16
size: few
DNA: TGTGCCAGTACCAATCCCCCGGGACAGGGGAACACTGAAGCTTTCTTT
CDR3: CASTNPPGQGNTEAFF

V: TRBV27
J: TRBJ2-1
D: TRBD1
length: 15
size: NA
DNA: TGTGCCAGCAGTTTATGGGGACAGGGGAGGAATGAGCAGTTCTTC
CDR3: CASSLWGQGRNEQFF

V: TRBV15
J: TRBJ2-3
D: TRBD2
length: 17
size: NA
DNA: TGTGCCACCAGCTCGGGGGGACCCCCTCCTAGCACAGATACGCAGTATTTT
CDR3: CATSSGGPPPSTDTQYF

V: TRBV6-6
J: TRBJ1-1
D: TRBD1
length: 15
size: once
DNA: TGTGCCAGCATCCCGACAGGGAAAATAGGCACTGAAGCTTTCTTT
CDR3: CASIPTGKIGTEAFF

V: TRBV2
J: TRBJ2-1
D: TRBD2
length: 15
size: NA
DNA: TGTGCCAGCAGAGACTCGGGGGGGGGCAGGGATGAGCAGTTCTTC
CDR3: CASRDSGGGRDEQFF

V: TRBV12-3/TRBV12-4
J: TRBJ1-6
D: NA
length: 11
size: NA
DNA: TGTGCCAGCGGGGCTTCGGGGGCCCTCCACTTT
CDR3: CASGASGALHF

V: TRBV18
J: TRBJ1-2
D: TRBD1
length: 13
size: once
DNA: TGTGCCAGCTCAGGACAGGGGGCGCAAGGCTACACCTTC
CDR3: CASSGQGAQGYTF

V: TRBV12-3/TRBV12-4
J: TRBJ2-7
D: NA
length: 13
size: once
DNA: TGTGCCAGCAGTCCGGAGCCCAGTTACGAGCAGTACTTC
CDR3: CASSPEPSYEQYF

V: TRBV12-5
J: TRBJ2-7
D: TRBD1
length: 15
size: once
DNA: TGTGCTAGTGGTTTGGGGGACAGCCGAGGGGACGAGCAGTACTTC
CDR3: CASGLGDSRGDEQYF

V: TRBV30
J: TRBJ2-2
D: NA
length: 13
size: once
DNA: TGTGCCTGGAGTGAGTCGAGGGCCGGGGAGCTGTTTTTT
CDR3: CAWSESRAGELFF

V: TRBV6-1
J: TRBJ2-3
D: NA
length: 15
size: NA
DNA: TGTGCCAGCAGTGAAGTAAACAGAATCACAGATACGCAGTATTTT
CDR3: CASSEVNRITDTQYF

V: TRBV7-2
J: TRBJ1-5
D: NA
length: 13
size: NA
DNA: TGTGCCAGCAGCGCATTTCAGGGACAGCCCCAGCATTTT
CDR3: CASSAFQGQPQHF

V: TRBV4-2
J: TRBJ2-7
D: TRBD1
length: 14
size: NA
DNA: TGTGCCAGCAGTCCGGGACAGGGGGCGAGTGAGCAGTACTTC
CDR3: CASSPGQGASEQYF

V: TRBV30
J: TRBJ1-2
D: NA
length: 13
size: NA
DNA: TGTGCCTGGAGTGTTAGTGGGCGTGGTGGCTACACCTTC
CDR3: CAWSVSGRGGYTF

V: TRBV7-3
J: TRBJ1-6
D: NA
length: 13
size: NA
DNA: TGTGCCAGCAGCTTAACTAGTAATTCACCCCTCCACTTT
CDR3: CASSLTSNSPLHF

V: TRBV7-2
J: TRBJ1-3
D: TRBD1
length: 17
size: NA
DNA: TGTGCCAGCAGCTTAGGTCAGGGGGCCTCAACTGGAAACACCATATATTTT
CDR3: CASSLGQGASTGNTIYF

V: TRBV18
J: TRBJ2-2
D: NA
length: 14
size: NA
DNA: TGTGCCAGCTCCCCTCAGGGAACGACCGGGGAGCTGTTTTTT
CDR3: CASSPQGTTGELFF

V: TRBV7-2
J: TRBJ2-1
D: NA
length: 13
size: NA
DNA: TGTGCCAGCAGCTTAGTTCCAGACAATGAGCAGTTCTTC
CDR3: CASSLVPDNEQFF

V: TRBV7-8
J: TRBJ2-7
D: NA
length: 16
size: NA
DNA: TGTGCCAGCAGCACCTCCAGGGGTAGGAGCTCCTACGAGCAGTACTTC
CDR3: CASSTSRGRSSYEQYF

V: TRBV13
J: TRBJ2-5
D: TRBD1
length: 15
size: NA
DNA: TGTGCCAGCAGCTCCCGGGACAGGGGACAAGAGACCCAGTACTTC
CDR3: CASSSRDRGQETQYF

V: TRBV30
J: TRBJ1-6
D: NA
length: 13
size: NA
DNA: TGTGCCTGGAGGGACGGGGTAGCCTCACCCCTCCACTTT
CDR3: CAWRDGVASPLHF